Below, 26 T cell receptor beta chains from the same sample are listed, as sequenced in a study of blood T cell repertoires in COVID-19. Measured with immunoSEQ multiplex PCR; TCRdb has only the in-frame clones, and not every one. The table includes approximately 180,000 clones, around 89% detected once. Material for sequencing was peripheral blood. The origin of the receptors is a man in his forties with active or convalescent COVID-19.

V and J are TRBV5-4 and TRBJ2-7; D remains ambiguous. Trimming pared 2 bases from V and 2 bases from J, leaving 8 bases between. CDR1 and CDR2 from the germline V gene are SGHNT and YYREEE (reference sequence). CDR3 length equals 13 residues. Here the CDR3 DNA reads TGTGCCAGCAGCTTTGGGCCAGCCTACGAGCAGTACTTC. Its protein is CASSFGPAYEQYF.

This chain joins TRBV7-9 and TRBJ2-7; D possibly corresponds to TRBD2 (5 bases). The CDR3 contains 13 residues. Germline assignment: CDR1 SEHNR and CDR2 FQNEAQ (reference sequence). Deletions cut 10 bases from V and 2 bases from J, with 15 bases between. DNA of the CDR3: TGTGCCACAGAAGGGAGTGCTACCTACGAGCAGTACTTC. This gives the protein CATEGSATYEQYF.

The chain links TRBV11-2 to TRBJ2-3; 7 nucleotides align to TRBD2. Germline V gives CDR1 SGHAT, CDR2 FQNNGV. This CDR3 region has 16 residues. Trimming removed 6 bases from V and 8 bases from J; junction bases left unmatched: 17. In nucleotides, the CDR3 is TGTGCCAGCAGGACGACGGGACTATCCGATAGGGGTACGCAGTATTTT. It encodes CASRTTGLSDRGTQYF.

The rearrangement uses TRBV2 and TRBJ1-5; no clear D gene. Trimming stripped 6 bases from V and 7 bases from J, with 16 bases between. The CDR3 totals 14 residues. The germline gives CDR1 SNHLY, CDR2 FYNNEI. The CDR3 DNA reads TGTGCCAGCAGAAAGGGAGGGTTAGACCAGCCCCAGCATTTT. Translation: CASRKGGLDQPQHF. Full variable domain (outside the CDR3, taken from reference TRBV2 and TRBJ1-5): EPEVTQTPSHQVTQMGQEVILRCVPISNHLYFYWYRQILGQKVEFLVSFYNNEISEKSEIFDDQFSVERPDGSNFTLKIRSTKLEDSAMYFCASRKGGLDQPQHFGDGTRLSIL.

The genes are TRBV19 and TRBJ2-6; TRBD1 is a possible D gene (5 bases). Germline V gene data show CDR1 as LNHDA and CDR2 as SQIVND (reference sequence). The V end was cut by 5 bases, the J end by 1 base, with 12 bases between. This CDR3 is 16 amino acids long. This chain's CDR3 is CASSVTGLSGANVLTF. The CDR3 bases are TGTGCCAGTAGTGTAACAGGTTTATCTGGGGCCAACGTCCTGACTTTC. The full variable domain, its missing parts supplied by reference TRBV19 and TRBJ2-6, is DGGITQSPKYLFRKEGQNVTLSCEQNLNHDAMYWYRQDPGQGLRLIYYSQIVNDFQKGDIAEGYSVSREKKESFPLTVTSAQKNPTAFYLCASSVTGLSGANVLTFGAGSRLTVL.

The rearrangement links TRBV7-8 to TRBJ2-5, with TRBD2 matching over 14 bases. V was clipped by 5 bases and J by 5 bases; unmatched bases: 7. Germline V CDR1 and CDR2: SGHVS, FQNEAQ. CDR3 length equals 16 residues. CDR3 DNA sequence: TGTGCCAGCAGCCTCCGACTAGCGGGGGGGTCGGAGACCCAGTACTTC. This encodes CASSLRLAGGSETQYF.

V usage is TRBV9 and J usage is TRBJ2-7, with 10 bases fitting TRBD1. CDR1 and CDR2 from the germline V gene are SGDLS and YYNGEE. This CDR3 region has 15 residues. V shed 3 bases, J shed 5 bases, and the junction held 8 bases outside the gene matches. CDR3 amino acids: CASSAAGTGDNEQYF. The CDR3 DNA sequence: TGTGCCAGCAGCGCGGCCGGGACAGGGGACAACGAGCAGTACTTC. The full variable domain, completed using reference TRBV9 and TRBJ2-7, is DSGVTQTPKHLITATGQRVTLRCSPRSGDLSVYWYQQSLDQGLQFLIQYYNGEERAKGNILERFSAQQFPDLHSELNLSSLELGDSALYFCASSAAGTGDNEQYFGPGTRLTVT.

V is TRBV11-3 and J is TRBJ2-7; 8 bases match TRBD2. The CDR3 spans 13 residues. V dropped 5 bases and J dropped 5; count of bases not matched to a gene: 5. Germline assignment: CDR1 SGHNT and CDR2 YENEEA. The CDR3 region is CASSGGRSDEQYF. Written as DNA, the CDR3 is TGTGCCAGCAGCGGCGGGAGGTCCGACGAGCAGTACTTC. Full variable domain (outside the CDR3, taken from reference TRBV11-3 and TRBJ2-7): EAGVVQSPRYKIIEKKQPVAFWCNPISGHNTLYWYLQNLGQGPELLIRYENEEAVDDSQLPKDRFSAERLKGVDSTLKIQPAELGDSAVYLCASSGGRSDEQYFGPGTRLTVT.

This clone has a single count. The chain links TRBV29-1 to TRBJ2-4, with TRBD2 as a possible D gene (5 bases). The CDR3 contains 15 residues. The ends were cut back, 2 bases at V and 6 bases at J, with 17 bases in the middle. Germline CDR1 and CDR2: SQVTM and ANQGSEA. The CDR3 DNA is TGCAGCGTTGAAAAATCCGGGGAAACGGGAAACATTCAGTACTTC. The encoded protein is CSVEKSGETGNIQYF.

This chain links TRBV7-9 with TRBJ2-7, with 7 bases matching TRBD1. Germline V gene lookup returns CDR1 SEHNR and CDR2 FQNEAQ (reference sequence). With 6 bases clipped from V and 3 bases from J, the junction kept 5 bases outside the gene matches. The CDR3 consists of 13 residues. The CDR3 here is CASSSGQVYEQYF. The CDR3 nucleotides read TGTGCCAGCAGTTCAGGACAGGTCTACGAGCAGTACTTC.

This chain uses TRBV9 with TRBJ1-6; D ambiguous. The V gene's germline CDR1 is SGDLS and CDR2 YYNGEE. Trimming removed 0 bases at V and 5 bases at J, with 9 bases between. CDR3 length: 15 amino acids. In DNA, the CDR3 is TGTGCCAGCAGCGTAGGAGTGTATAATAATTCACCCCTCCACTTT. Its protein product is CASSVGVYNNSPLHF.

Written as DNA, the CDR3 is TGTGCCAGCACCAGGACAGGGGGCGCGGTGAATTCACCCCTCCACTTT. Encoded protein: CASTRTGGAVNSPLHF. The chain links TRBV28 to TRBJ1-6; 11 bases match TRBD1. CDR3 length: 16 amino acids. From germline, CDR1 is MDHEN and CDR2 SYDVKM. J gave up 7 bases and V 7 bases, and 9 bases lay outside the gene matches. Drawing the rest from reference TRBV28 and TRBJ1-6, the complete variable domain is DVKVTQSSRYLVKRTGEKVFLECVQDMDHENMFWYRQDPGLGLRLIYFSYDVKMKEKGDIPEGYSVSREKKERFSLILESASTNQTSMYLCASTRTGGAVNSPLHFGNGTRLTVT.

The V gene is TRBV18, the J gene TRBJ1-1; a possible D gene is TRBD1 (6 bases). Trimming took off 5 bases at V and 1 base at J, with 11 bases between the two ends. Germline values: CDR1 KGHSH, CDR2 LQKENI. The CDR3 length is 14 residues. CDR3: CASSIGGTNTEAFF. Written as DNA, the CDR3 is TGTGCCAGCTCAATTGGGGGCACGAACACTGAAGCTTTCTTT.

CDR3 in DNA: TGTGCCAGCAGTGGAGGGGTGGTTCAGGGGGCTTCCTACAATGAGCAGTTCTTC. Translated: CASSGGVVQGASYNEQFF. The V and J genes are TRBV6-1 and TRBJ2-1; 8 nucleotides agree with TRBD1. CDR3 length: 18 residues. V gave up 4 bases and J gave up 1 base; unmatched junction bases: 12. Germline V gives CDR1 MNHNS, CDR2 SASEGT.

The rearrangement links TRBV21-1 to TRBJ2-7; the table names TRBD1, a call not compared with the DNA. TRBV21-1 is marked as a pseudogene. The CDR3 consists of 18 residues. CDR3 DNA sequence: TGTGCCAGCAGCAACGGGAAGGGGCCTACAGGGGTATCCTACGAGCAGTACTTC. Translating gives CASSNGKGPTGVSYEQYF.

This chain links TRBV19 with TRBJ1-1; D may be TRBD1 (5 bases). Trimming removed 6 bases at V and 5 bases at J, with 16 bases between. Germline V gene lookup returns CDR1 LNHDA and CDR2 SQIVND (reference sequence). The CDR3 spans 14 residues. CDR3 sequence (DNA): TGTGCCAGTAGGTCCTCGGGGGGGAGGACTGAAGCTTTCTTT. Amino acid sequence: CASRSSGGRTEAFF.

DNA of the CDR3: TGCGCCAGCAGCTTGGAGGGGTTTGCAGGCGACTACGAGCAGTACTTC. Protein sequence: CASSLEGFAGDYEQYF. This chain connects TRBV5-1 to TRBJ2-7; perhaps TRBD1 as D (5 bases). Trimming took 0 bases from V and 3 from J, leaving 16 bases between them. The CDR3 sequence is 16 residues long. Germline values: CDR1 SGHRS, CDR2 YFSETQ.

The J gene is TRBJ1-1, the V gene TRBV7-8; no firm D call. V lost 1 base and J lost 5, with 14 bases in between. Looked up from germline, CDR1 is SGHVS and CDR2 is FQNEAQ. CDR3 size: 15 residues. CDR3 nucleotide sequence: TGTGCCAGCAGCTTAGTGGAGGCAGGAGAGACTGAAGCTTTCTTT. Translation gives CASSLVEAGETEAFF.

CDR3 bases: TGTGCCAGCAGTTACTCGTCTCTCCACGAGCAGTACTTC. This codes for CASSYSSLHEQYF. The chain employs TRBV6-5 and TRBJ2-7; D uncertain. Trimming shortened V by 0 bases and J by 5 bases, and 8 bases separated the two germline ends. Germline V CDR1 and CDR2: MNHEY, SVGAGI. This CDR3 has 13 amino acids.

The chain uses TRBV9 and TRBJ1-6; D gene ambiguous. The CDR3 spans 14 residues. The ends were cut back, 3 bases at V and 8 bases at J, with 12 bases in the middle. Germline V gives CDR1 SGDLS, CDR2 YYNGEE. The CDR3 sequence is CASSAHSNDSPLHF. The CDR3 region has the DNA TGTGCCAGCAGCGCCCACTCCAATGATTCACCCCTCCACTTT.

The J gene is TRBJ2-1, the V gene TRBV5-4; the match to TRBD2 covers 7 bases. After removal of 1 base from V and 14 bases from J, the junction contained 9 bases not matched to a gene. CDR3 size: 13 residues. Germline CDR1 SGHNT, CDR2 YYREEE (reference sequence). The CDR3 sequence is CASSLKSAGAKFF. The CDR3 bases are TGTGCCAGCAGCTTGAAGTCCGCGGGAGCAAAGTTCTTC.

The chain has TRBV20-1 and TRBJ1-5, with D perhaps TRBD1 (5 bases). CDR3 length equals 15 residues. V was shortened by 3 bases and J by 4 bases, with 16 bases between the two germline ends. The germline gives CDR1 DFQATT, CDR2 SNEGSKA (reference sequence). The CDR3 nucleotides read TGCAGTGCTAGTTCGGTCAGTGGGGGGAATCAGCCCCAGCATTTT. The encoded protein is CSASSVSGGNQPQHF.

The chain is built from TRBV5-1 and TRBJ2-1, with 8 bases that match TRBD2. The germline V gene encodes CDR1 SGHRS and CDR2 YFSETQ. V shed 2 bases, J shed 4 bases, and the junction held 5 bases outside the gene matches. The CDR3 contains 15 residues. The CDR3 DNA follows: TGCGCCAGCAGCTTAAAAGCGGGGGCTTACAATGAGCAGTTCTTC. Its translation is CASSLKAGAYNEQFF.

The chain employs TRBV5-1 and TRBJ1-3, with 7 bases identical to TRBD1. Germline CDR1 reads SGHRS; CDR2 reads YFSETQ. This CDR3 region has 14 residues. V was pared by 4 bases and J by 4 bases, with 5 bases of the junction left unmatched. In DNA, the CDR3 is TGCGCCAGCAGCACGACAGGGTCGGGAAACACCATATATTTT. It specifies CASSTTGSGNTIYF.

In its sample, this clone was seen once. The CDR3 loop reads CATSDPTSLDTGELFF. CDR3 nucleotide sequence: TGTGCCACCAGTGATCCGACTAGCTTGGACACCGGGGAGCTGTTTTTT. V is TRBV24-1 and J is TRBJ2-2; 7 bases agree with TRBD2. The germline gives CDR1 KGHDR, CDR2 SFDVKD. The CDR3 spans 16 residues. The V and J ends lost 3 bases and 3 bases, in that order; junction bases with no gene match: 6.

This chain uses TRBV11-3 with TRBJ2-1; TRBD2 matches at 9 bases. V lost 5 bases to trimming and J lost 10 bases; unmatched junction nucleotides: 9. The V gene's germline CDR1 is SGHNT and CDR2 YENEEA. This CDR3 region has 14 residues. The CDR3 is CASSTIAGVGEQFF. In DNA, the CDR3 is TGTGCCAGCAGCACGATAGCGGGAGTAGGGGAGCAGTTCTTC.